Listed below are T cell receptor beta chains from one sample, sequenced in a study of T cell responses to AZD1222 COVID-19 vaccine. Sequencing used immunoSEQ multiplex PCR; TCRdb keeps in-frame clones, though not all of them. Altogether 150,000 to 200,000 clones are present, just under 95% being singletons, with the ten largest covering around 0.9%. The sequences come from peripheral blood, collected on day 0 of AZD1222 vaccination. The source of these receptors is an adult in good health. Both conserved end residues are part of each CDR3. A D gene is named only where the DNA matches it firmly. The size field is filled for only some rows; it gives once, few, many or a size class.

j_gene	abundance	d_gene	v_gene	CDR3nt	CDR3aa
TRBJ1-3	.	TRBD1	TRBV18	TGTGCCAGCTCATTTCAGGACAGGGGAGTTTCTGGAAACACCATATATTTT	CASSFQDRGVSGNTIYF
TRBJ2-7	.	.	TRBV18	TGTGCCAGCTCCAAAAAGCGGACGGAGGCTGGATTC	CASSKKRTEAGF
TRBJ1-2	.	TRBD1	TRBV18	TGTGCCAGCTCAATAAACCGGGACAGGGTCTATGGCTACACCTTC	CASSINRDRVYGYTF
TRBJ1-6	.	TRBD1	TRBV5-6	TGTGCCAGCAGCCCTCACGGGACAGGAGATTCACCCCTCCACTTT	CASSPHGTGDSPLHF
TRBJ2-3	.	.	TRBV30	TGTGCCTGGAGTGTGAAGGGATATGGTACTACGCAGTATTTT	CAWSVKGYGTTQYF
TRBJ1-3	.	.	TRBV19	TGTGCCAGTAGTACAACGCAGGACATTTCTGGAAACACCATATATTTT	CASSTTQDISGNTIYF
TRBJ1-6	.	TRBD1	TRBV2	TGTGCCAGCAGTGGGGGGGACAGGGGTCCCTATAATTCACCCCTCCACTTT	CASSGGDRGPYNSPLHF
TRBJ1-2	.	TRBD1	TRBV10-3	TGTGCCATCAGTGAGTCGGGACAGTCCTATGGCTACACCTTC	CAISESGQSYGYTF
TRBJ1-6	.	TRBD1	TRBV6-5	TGTGCCAGCAGCAGACAGGGAAATTCACCCCTCCACTTT	CASSRQGNSPLHF
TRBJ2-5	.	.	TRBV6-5	TGTGCCAGCAGTTACCGCTTAGGGGACTCCGAAGAGACCCAGTACTTC	CASSYRLGDSEETQYF
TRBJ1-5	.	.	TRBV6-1	TGTGCCAGCAGTGAAGCAGGGGGAGGTGCCAATCAGCCCCAGCATTTT	CASSEAGGGANQPQHF
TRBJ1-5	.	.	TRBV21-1	TGTGCCAGCAGCAAGTCGGACAGGGGCGATCAGCCCCAGCATTTT	CASSKSDRGDQPQHF
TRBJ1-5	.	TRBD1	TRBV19	TGTGCCAGTAGTTTACTCGCGGGACACAGGGGTCAGCCCCAGCATTTT	CASSLLAGHRGQPQHF
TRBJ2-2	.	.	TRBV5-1	TGCGCCAGCAGCCCCCCTGGGGGCGGGACCGGGGAGCTGTTTTTT	CASSPPGGGTGELFF
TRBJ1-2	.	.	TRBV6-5	TGTGCCAGCACTTCGACTCGGGAGATCTACACCTTC	CASTSTREIYTF
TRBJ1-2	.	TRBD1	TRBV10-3	TGTGCCATCAGTGATACTACGCCGGGACAGGGGAACTATGGCTACACCTTC	CAISDTTPGQGNYGYTF
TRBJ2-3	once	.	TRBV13	TGTGCCAGCAGCCTCCGCACAGATACGCAGTATTTT	CASSLRTDTQYF
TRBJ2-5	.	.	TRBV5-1	TGCGCCAGCAGCTTGTTGACCGGGAGCCAAGAGACCCAGTACTTC	CASSLLTGSQETQYF
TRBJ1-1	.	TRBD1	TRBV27	TGTGCCAGCAGTTACGGGACAGGGCACACTGAAGCTTTCTTT	CASSYGTGHTEAFF
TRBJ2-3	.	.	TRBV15	TGTGCCACCACCACTGGGGAGGGGGGTAGAGCAGATACGCAGTATTTT	CATTTGEGGRADTQYF
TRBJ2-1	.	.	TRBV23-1	TGCGCCAGCAGTCAAACCGGAGGGACAAACAGGGGACAAACCTACAATGAGCAGTTCTTC	CASSQTGGTNRGQTYNEQFF
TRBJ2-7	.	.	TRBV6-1	TGTGCCAGCAGTGAAATCGGGGGCCGGGGAGAGCAGTACTTC	CASSEIGGRGEQYF
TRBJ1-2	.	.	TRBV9	TGTGCCAGCAGCGTAGCTAGCGACCGCCTTGGCTACACCTTC	CASSVASDRLGYTF
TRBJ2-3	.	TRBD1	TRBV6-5	TGTGCCAGCAGTTTAGGGACAGGGAACACAGATACGCAGTATTTT	CASSLGTGNTDTQYF
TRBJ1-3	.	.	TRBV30	TGTGCCTGGAGTGTAGCCCTAACTCCGCAAGCCTCTGGAAACACCATATATTTT	CAWSVALTPQASGNTIYF
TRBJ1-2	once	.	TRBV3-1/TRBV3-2	TGTGCCAGCAGCCAAGTTCTCACCTGGGGCTATGGCTACACCTTC	CASSQVLTWGYGYTF
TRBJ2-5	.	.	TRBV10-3	TGTGCCATCAGTGACCGACAGTACCAAGAGACCCAGTACTTC	CAISDRQYQETQYF
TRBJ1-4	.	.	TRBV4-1	TGCGCCAGCAGCCAGAACAGACACGCAACTAATGAAAAACTGTTTTTT	CASSQNRHATNEKLFF
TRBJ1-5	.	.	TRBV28	TGTGCCAGCAGTCCCCCGGGAGCAGGGAGGTATAGGGGTCAGCCCCAGCATTTT	CASSPPGAGRYRGQPQHF
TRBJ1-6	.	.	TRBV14	TGTGCCAGCAGCGGAGGGGGGAGGGGGTTAATAGGTTCACCCCTCCACTTT	CASSGGGRGLIGSPLHF
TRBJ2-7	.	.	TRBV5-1	TGCGCCAGCAGCTTGAACACCGACTCCTACGAGCAGTACTTC	CASSLNTDSYEQYF
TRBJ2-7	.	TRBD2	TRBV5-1	TGCGCCAGCAGCTTGGCTAGCGGGGGGGACGAGCAGTACTTC	CASSLASGGDEQYF
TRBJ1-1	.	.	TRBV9	TGTGCCAGCAGCGTTAACTCGAACACTGAAGCTTTCTTT	CASSVNSNTEAFF
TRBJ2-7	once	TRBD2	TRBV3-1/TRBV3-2	TGTGCCAGCAGCTCCGGGACTAGCAACCACGAGCAGTACTTC	CASSSGTSNHEQYF
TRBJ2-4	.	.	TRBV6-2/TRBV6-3	TGTGCCAGCAGCGCGGAGAAAAACATTCAGTACTTC	CASSAEKNIQYF
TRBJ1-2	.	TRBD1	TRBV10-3	TGTGCCATCATGGTGGCAGGGGGCCATGGCTACACCTTC	CAIMVAGGHGYTF
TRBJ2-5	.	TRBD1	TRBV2	TGTGCCAGCACCCTCGGACAGGGAGAGACCCAGTACTTC	CASTLGQGETQYF
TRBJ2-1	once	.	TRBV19	TGTGCCAGTAGTATAGAGGGCGGGGTAGCTTACAATGAGCAGTTCTTC	CASSIEGGVAYNEQFF
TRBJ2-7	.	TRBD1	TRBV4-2	TGTGCCAGCAGCGGCCCGGGACAGGGCTCCTACGAGCAGTACTTC	CASSGPGQGSYEQYF
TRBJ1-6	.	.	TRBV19	TGTGCCAGTGTCGGGGGGCCGGGGAGTCCCCTCCACTTT	CASVGGPGSPLHF
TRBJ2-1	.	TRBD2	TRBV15	TGTGCCACCAGCAGAGAGGCGGGGGACTACAATGAGCAGTTCTTC	CATSREAGDYNEQFF
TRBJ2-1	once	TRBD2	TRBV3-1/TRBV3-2	TGTGCCAGCAGCCATACTAGCGGGGGCAACAAGAGCTCCTACAATGAGCAGTTCTTC	CASSHTSGGNKSSYNEQFF
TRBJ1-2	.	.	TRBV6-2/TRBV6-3	TGTGCCAGCAGTCCGATATTACTCTGGACGGATAACAGCTATGGCTACACCTTC	CASSPILLWTDNSYGYTF
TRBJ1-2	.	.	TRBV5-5	TGTGCCAGCGGAAAACTATCGGCGTCTAACTATGGCTACACCTTC	CASGKLSASNYGYTF
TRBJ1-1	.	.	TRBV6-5	TGTGCCAGCATGATGAACACTGAAGCTTTCTTT	CASMMNTEAFF
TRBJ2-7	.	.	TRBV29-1	TGCAGCGTCTGGGGGGGGGCGATTAACTACGAGCAGTACTTC	CSVWGGAINYEQYF
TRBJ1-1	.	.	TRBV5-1	TGCGCCAGCACGGTGGGGAACACTGAAGCTTTCTTT	CASTVGNTEAFF
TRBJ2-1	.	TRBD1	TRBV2	TGTGCCAGCAGATCCGGGACAGGGGCCGTTTTTGAGCAGTTCTTC	CASRSGTGAVFEQFF
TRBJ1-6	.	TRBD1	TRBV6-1	TGTGCCAGCAATGACAGGGACCCACCCCTCCACTTT	CASNDRDPPLHF
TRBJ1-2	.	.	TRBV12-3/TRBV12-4	TGTGCCAGCAGTTTGGGCTATGGCTACACCTTC	CASSLGYGYTF
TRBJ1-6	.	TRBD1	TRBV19	TGTGCCAGTAGTCCAGACAGGGGAAATTCACCCCTCCACTTT	CASSPDRGNSPLHF
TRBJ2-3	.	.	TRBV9	TGTGCCAGCAGCTACCCGGGGGGCCCGGGTCGTTTAGATACGCAGTATTTT	CASSYPGGPGRLDTQYF
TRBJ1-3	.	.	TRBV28	TGTGCCAGCAGTTCCCTCTTGGGTAACTCTGGAAACACCATATATTTT	CASSSLLGNSGNTIYF
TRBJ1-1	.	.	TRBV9	TGTGCCAGCAGCGTAGTCGGGGGCGGCACTGAAGCTTTCTTT	CASSVVGGGTEAFF
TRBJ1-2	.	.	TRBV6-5	TGTGCCAGCAGCTCACAGCCGCTCTATGGCTACACCTTC	CASSSQPLYGYTF
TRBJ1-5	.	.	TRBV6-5	TGTGCCAGCAGTTACTTAAATCAGCCCCAGCATTTT	CASSYLNQPQHF
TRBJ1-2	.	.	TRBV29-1	TGCAGCGTTGACAGGGGTGACTATGGCTACACCTTC	CSVDRGDYGYTF